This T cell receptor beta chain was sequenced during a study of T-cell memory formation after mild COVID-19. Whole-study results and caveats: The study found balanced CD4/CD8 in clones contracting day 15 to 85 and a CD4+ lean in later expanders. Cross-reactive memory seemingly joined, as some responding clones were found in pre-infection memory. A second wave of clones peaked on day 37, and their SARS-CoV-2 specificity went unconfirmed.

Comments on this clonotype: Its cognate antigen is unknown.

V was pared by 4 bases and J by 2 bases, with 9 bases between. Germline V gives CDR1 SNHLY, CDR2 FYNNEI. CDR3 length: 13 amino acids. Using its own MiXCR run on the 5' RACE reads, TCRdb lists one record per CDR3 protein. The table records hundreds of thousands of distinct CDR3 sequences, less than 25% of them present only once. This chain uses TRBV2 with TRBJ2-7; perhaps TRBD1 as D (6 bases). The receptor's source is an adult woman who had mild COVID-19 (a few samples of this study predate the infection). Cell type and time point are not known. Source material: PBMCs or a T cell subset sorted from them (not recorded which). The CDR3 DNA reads TGTGCCAGCAGTGCGGGACATCCCTACGAGCAGTACTTC. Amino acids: CASSAGHPYEQYF.